This T cell receptor (beta chain) was recorded in a study of blood T cell repertoires in COVID-19. Across the study: Spain, Italy and the United States supplied samples that represented acute and convalescent COVID-19.

This clone was seen only once. Per the original methods: Reference gene primer amplification gave nucleated cell count estimates. Repertoires were generated with immunoSEQ multiplex PCR, while TCRdb's copy carries only in-frame clones and drops some. That table supplies the V and J calls and clone size; D and trimming were determined from the DNA. Seen here are around 130,000 clones, more than 80% observed once, and the top ten hold around 4%. Germline values: CDR1 MGHRA, CDR2 YSYEKL. This CDR3 contains 14 residues. Trimming removed 2 bases from V and 0 bases from J, with 4 bases in between. Sequenced material: peripheral blood. The J gene is TRBJ2-2, the V gene TRBV4-1; no definite D call. This clonotype was obtained from a human donor in a cohort sampled during active COVID-19. The DNA for the CDR3 is TGCGCCAGCAGCCAAATAGCGAACACCGGGGAGCTGTTTTTT. Translated, it gives CASSQIANTGELFF.